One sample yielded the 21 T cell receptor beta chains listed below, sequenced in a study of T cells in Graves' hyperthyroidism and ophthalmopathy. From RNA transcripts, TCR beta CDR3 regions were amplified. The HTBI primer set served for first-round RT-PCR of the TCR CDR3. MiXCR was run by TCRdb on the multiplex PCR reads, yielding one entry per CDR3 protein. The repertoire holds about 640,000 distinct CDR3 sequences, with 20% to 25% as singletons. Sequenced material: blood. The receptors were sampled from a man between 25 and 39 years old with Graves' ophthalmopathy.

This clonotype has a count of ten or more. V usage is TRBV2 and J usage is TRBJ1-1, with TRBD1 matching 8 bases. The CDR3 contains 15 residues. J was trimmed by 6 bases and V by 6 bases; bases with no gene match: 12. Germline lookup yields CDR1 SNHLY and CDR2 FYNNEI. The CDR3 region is CASRKETGVRAEAFF. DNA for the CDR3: TGTGCCAGCAGGAAAGAGACAGGGGTGCGGGCTGAAGCTTTCTTT.

CDR3 DNA sequence: TGTGCCAGCAGCCGGATAAGAGCGGGAGGGGGTGAGCAGTTCTTC. Translated, it gives CASSRIRAGGGEQFF. The chain employs TRBV3-1 and TRBJ2-1; 10 bases line up with TRBD2. The V gene's germline CDR1 is LGHDT and CDR2 YNNKEL (reference sequence). There are 15 residues in the CDR3. With 4 bases clipped from V and 9 bases from J, the junction kept 9 bases outside the gene matches.

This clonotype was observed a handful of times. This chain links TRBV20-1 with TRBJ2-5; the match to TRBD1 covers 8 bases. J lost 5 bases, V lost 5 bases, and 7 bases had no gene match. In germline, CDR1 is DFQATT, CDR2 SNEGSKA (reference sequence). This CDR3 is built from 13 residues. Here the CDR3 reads CSAEDRASETQYF. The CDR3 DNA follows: TGCAGTGCTGAGGACAGGGCAAGCGAGACCCAGTACTTC.

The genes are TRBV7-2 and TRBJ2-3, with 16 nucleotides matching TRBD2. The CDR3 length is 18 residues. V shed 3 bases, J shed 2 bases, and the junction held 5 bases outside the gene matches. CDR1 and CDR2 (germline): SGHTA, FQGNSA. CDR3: CASSLGTSGRGNTDTQYF. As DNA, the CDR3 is TGTGCCAGCAGCTTGGGGACTAGCGGGAGGGGGAACACAGATACGCAGTATTTT.

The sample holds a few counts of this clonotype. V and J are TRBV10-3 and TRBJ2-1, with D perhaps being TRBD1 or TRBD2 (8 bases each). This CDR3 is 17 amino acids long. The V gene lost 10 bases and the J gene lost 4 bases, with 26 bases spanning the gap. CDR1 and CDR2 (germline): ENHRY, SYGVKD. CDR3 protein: CATDSQGAGGGYNEQFF. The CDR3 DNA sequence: TGTGCCACCGACTCTCAGGGGGCGGGAGGCGGGTACAATGAGCAGTTCTTC.

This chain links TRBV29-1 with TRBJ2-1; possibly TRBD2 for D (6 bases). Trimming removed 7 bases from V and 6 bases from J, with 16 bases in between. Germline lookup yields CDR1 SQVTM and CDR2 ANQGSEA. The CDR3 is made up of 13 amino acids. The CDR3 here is CSGRDSNSNEQFF. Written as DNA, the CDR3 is TGCAGCGGGAGGGACTCAAACAGCAATGAGCAGTTCTTC.

This chain's CDR3 is CSAWGAGVQFF. CDR3 nucleotide sequence: TGCAGTGCTTGGGGGGCGGGAGTGCAGTTCTTC. The rearrangement uses TRBV20-1 and TRBJ2-1, with a weak D call TRBD2 (7 bases). The germline CDR1 and CDR2 sequences are DFQATT and SNEGSKA (reference sequence). CDR3 length: 11 residues. V shed 5 bases and J shed 12 bases, with 14 bases lying between them.

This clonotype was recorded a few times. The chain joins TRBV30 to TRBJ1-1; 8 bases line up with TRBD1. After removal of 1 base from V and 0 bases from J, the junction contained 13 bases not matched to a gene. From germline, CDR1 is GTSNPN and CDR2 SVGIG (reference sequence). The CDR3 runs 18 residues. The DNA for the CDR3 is TGTGCCTGGAGTGAAAGGACAGGGATCCCTCTTATGAACACTGAAGCTTTCTTT. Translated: CAWSERTGIPLMNTEAFF.

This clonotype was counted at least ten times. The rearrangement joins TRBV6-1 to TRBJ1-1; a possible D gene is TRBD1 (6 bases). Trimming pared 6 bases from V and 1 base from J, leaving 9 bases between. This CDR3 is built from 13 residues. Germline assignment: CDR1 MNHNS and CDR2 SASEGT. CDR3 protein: CASRTGPNTEAFF. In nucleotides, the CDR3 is TGTGCCAGCAGGACAGGACCGAACACTGAAGCTTTCTTT.

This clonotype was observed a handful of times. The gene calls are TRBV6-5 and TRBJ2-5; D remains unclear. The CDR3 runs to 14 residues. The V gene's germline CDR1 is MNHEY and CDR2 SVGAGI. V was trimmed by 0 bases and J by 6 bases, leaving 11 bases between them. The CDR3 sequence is CASSYSTPAQTQYF. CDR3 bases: TGTGCCAGCAGTTACTCGACCCCGGCACAGACCCAGTACTTC.

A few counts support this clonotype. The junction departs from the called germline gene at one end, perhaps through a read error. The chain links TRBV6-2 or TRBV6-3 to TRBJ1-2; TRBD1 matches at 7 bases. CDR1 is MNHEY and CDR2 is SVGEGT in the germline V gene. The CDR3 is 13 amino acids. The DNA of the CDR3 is TGTACCAGCAGTTACGGGACAGCGGATGGCTACACCTTC. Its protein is CTSSYGTADGYTF.

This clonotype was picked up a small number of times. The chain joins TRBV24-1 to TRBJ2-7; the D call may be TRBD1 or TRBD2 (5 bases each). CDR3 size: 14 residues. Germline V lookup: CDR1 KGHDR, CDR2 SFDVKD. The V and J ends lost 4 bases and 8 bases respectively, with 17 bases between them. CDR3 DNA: TGTGCCACCAGTGAGGGCCCCGGGACGGAGCAGCAGTACTTC. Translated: CATSEGPGTEQQYF.

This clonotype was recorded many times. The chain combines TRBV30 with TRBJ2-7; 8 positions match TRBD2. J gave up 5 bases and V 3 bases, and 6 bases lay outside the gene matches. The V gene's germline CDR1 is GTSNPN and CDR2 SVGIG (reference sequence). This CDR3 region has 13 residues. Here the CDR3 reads CAWSEAGGDEQYF. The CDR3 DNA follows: TGTGCCTGGAGCGAGGCGGGAGGAGACGAGCAGTACTTC.

This CDR3 reads CASKGNTDTQYF. The DNA of the CDR3 is TGTGCCAGCAAGGGCAACACAGATACGCAGTATTTT. J is TRBJ2-3 and V is TRBV25-1; D uncertain. The CDR3 extends over 12 amino acids. The germline V and J ends were trimmed by 7 bases and 2 bases, with 7 bases remaining between them. The germline gives CDR1 MGHDK, CDR2 SYGVNS.

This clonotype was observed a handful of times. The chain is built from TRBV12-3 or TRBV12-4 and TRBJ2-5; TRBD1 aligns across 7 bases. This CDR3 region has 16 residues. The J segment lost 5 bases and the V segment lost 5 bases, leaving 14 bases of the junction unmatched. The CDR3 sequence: CASSPVPGDRVETQYF. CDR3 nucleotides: TGTGCCAGCAGTCCCGTCCCAGGCGACAGGGTGGAGACCCAGTACTTC.

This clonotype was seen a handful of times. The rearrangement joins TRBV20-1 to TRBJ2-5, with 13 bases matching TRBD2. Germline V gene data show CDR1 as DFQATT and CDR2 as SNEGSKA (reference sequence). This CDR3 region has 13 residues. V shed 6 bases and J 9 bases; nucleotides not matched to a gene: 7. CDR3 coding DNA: TGCAGTGCACAATCGGGACTAGCGGGGCCCCAGTACTTC. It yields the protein CSAQSGLAGPQYF.

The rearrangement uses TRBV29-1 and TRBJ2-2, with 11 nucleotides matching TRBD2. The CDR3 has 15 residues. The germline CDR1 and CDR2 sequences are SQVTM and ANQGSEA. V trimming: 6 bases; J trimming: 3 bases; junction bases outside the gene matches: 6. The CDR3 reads CSVLTSGSYTGELFF. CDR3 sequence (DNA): TGCAGCGTCCTTACTAGCGGGAGTTACACCGGGGAGCTGTTTTTT.

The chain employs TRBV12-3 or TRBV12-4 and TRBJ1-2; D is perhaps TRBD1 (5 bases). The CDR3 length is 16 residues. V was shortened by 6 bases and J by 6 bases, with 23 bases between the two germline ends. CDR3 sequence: CASSPGKGRTIDGYTF. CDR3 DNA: TGTGCCAGCAGCCCTGGGAAGGGACGGACGATAGATGGCTACACCTTC.

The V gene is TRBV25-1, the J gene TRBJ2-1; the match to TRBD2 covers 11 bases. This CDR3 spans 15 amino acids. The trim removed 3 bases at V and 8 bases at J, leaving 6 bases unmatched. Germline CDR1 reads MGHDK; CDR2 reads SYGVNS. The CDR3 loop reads CASSDVASGRYEQFF. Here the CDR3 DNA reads TGTGCCAGCAGTGATGTGGCTAGCGGGAGGTATGAGCAGTTCTTC. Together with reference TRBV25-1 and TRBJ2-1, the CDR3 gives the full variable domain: EADIYQTPRYLVIGTGKKITLECSQTMGHDKMYWYQQDPGMELHLIHYSYGVNSTEKGDLSSESTVSRIRTEHFPLTLESARPSHTSQYLCASSDVASGRYEQFFGPGTRLTVL.

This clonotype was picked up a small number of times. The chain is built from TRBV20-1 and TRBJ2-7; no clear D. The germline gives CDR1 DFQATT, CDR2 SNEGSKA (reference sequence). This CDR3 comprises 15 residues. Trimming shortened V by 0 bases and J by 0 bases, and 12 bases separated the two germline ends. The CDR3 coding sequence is TGCAGTGCTAGAGATCTGGAGAGCCGCTCCTACGAGCAGTACTTC. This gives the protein CSARDLESRSYEQYF.

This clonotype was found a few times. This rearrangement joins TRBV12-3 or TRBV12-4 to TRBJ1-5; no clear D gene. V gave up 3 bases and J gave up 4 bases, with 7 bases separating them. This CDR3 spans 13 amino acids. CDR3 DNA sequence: TGTGCCAGCAGTTTCTCGCTTAATCAGCCCCAGCATTTT. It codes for CASSFSLNQPQHF.